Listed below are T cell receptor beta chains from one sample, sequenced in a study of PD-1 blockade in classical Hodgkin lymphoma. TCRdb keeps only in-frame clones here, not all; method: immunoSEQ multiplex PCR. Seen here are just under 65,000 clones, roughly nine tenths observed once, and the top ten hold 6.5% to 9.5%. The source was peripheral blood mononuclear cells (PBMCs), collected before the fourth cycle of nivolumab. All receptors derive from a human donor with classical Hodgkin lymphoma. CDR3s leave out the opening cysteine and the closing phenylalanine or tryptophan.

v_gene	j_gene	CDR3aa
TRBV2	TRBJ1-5	ASRIDNSNQPQH
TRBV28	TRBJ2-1	ASSLTWGGRNEQF
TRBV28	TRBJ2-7	ASSSPPGDRGFEQY
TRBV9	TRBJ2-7	ASSATGLSYEQY
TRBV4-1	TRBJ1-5	ASSQEGRDQPQH
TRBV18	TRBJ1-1	ASSPPGGTEAF
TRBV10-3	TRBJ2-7	AISVTGSYEQY
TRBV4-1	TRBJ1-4	ASSQKVAPVGEKLF
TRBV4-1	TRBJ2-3	ASSPTSIYTDTQY
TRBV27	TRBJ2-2	ASSFHSSGELF
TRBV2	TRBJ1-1	ASSVTWNTEAF
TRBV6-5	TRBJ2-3	ASSYSSTGATDTQY
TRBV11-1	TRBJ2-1	ASSSTRLAGYNEQF
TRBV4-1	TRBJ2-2	ASRNLGQGSGELF
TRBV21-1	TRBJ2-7	ASSKAQISGPYEQY
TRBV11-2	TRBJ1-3	ASSLAQGRISSGNTIY
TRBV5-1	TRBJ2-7	ASSLDLGEQY
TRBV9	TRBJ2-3	ASSAPFRADRPDTQY
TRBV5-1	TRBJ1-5	ASSLGDGNQPQH
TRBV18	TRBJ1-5	ASSPSRDQPQH
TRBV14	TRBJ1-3	ASSQSGMANTIY
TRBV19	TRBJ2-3	ASSITDTQY
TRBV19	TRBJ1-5	ASGQNIQPQH
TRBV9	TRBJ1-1	ASSAEIVNTEAF
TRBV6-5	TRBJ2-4	ASRVGMIQY
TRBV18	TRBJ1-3	ASSPGQGGLSGNTIY
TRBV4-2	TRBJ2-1	ASSPTSGGAPYNEQF
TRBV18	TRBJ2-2	ASSIALVTGELF
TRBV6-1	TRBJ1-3	ASSGQLSSGNTIY
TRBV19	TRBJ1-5	ASSGLSTQH
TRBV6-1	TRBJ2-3	ASNGLAGGTQY
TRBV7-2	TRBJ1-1	ASSLIGGTGQAF
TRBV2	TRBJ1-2	ASRKRTDSMGYT
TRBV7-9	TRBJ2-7	ASSRTGNEQY
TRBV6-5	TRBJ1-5	ASRPQGEQPQH
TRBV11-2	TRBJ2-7	ASRPPGQGASGRDYEQY
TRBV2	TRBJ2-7	ASSEEQGTYEQY
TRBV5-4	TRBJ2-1	ASSGGGNEQF
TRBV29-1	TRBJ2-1	SVGIAVSSYNEQF
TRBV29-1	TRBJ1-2	SVETGDPNYGYT
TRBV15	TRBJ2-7	ATRSTGGIYYEQY
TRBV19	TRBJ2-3	ASLTGDTQY
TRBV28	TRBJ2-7	ASTPSGQGWEQY
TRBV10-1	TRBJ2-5	ASKETQY
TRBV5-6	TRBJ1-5	ASSSGADQH
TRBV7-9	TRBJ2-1	ASRAGNEQF
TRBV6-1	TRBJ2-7	ASSESHYEQY
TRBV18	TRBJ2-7	ASSPLPTAGGLYEQY
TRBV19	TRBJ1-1	ASSIEDRPNTEAF
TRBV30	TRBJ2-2	AGNTGDPGELF
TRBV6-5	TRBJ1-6	ASSYSQGTGVSPLH
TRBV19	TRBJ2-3	ASSIDPGRGYADTQY
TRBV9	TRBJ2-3	ASSVGDTVGSGTQY